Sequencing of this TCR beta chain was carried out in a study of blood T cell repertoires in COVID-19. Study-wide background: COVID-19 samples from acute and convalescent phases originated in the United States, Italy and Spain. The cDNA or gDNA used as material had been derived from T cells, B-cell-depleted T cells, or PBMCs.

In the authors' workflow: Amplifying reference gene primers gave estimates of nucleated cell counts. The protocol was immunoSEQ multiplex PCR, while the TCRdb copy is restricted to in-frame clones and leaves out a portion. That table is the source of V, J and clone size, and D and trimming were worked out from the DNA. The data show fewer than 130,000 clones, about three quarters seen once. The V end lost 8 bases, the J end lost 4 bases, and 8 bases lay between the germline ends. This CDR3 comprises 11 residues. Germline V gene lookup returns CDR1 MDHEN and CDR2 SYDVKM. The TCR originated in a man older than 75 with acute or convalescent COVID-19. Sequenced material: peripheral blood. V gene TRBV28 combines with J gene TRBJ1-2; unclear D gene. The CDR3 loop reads CASGRSYGYTF. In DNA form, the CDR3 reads TGTGCCAGCGGGCGCAGCTATGGCTACACCTTC.